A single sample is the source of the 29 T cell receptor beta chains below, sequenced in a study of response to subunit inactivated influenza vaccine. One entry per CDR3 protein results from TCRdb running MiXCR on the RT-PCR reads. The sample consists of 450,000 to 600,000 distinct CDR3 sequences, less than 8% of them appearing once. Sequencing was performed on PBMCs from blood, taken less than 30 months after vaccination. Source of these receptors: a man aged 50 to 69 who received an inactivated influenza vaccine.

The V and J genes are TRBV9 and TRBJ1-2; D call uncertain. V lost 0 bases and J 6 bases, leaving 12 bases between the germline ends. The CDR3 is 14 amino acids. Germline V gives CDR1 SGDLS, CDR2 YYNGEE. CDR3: CASSVGAGLDGYTF. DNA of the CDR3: TGTGCCAGCAGCGTAGGAGCGGGTCTGGATGGCTACACCTTC. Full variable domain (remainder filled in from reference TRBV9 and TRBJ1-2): DSGVTQTPKHLITATGQRVTLRCSPRSGDLSVYWYQQSLDQGLQFLIQYYNGEERAKGNILERFSAQQFPDLHSELNLSSLELGDSALYFCASSVGAGLDGYTFGSGTRLTVV.

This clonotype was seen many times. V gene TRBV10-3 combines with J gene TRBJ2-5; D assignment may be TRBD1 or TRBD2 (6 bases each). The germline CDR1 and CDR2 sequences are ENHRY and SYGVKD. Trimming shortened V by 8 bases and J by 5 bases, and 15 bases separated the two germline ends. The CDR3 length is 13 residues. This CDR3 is CAIAPSGAETQYF. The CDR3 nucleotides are TGTGCCATCGCCCCCTCGGGGGCGGAGACCCAGTACTTC.

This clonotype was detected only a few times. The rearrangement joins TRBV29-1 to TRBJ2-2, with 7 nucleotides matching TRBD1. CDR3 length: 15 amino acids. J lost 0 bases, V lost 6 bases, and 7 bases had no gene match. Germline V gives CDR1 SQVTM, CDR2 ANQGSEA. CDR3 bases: TGCAGCGTCTCCGGACAGGTCGCGAACACCGGGGAGCTGTTTTTT. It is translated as CSVSGQVANTGELFF.

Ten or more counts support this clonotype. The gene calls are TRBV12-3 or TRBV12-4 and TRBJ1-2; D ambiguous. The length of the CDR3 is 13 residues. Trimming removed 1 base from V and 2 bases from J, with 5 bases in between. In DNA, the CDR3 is TGTGCCAGCAGTTTAGGGGAAAACTATGGCTACACCTTC. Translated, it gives CASSLGENYGYTF.

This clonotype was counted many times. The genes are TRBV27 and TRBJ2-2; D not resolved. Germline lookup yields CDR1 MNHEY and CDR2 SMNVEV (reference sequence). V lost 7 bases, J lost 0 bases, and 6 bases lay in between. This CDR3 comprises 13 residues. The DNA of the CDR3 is TGTGCCAGCAAAGGGCCGAACACCGGGGAGCTGTTTTTT. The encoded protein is CASKGPNTGELFF.

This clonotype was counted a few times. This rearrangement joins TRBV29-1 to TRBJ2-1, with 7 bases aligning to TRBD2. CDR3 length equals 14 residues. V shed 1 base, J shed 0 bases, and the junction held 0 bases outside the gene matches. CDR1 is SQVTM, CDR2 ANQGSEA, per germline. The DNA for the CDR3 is TGCAGCGTTGAAGGCGGGAGCTCCTACAATGAGCAGTTCTTC. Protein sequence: CSVEGGSSYNEQFF.

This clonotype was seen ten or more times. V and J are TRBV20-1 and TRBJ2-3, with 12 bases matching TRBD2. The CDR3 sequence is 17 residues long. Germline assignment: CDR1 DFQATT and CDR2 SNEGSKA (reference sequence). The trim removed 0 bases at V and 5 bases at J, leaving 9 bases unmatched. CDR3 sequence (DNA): TGCAGTGCTAGAGATTTTCTGACTAGCGGGAGTTTAGATACGCAGTATTTT. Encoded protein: CSARDFLTSGSLDTQYF.

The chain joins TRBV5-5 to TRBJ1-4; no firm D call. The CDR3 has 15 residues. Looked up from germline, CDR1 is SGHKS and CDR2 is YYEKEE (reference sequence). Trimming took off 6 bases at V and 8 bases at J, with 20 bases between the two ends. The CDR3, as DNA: TGTGCCAGCACCCCTGTAAGCGGGTTGGGCGAAAAACTGTTTTTT. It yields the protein CASTPVSGLGEKLFF.

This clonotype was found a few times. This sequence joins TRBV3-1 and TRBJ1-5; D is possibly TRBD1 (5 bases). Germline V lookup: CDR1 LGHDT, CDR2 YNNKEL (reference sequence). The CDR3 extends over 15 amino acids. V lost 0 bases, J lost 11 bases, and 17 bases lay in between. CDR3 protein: CASSQDWGPSSTQHF. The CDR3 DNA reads TGTGCCAGCAGCCAAGATTGGGGCCCCTCTTCGACCCAGCATTTT.

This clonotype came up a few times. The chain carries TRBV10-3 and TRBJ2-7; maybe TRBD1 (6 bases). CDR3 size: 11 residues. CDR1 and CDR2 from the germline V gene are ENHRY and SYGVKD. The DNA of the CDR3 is TGTGCTACAACAGGGAACTACGAGCAGTACTTC. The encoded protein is CATTGNYEQYF.

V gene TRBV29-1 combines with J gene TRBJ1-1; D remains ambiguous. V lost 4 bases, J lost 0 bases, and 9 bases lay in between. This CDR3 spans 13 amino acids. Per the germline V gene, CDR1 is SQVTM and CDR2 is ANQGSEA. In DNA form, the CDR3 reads TGCAGCGTTGGTTTGTCACTGAACACTGAAGCTTTCTTT. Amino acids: CSVGLSLNTEAFF.

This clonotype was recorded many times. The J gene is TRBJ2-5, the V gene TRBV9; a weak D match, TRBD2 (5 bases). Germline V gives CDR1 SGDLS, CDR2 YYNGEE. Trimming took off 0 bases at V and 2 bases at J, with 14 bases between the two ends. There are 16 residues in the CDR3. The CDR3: CASSVGLSLAQETQYF. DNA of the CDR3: TGTGCCAGCAGCGTAGGGCTTAGTCTAGCTCAAGAGACCCAGTACTTC.

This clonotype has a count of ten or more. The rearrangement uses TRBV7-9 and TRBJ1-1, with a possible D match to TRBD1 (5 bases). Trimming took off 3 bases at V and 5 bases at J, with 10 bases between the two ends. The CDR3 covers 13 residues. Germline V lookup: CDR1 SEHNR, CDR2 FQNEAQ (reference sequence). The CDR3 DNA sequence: TGTGCCAGCAGCTTCGGGGCTAGGACTGAAGCTTTCTTT. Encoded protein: CASSFGARTEAFF.

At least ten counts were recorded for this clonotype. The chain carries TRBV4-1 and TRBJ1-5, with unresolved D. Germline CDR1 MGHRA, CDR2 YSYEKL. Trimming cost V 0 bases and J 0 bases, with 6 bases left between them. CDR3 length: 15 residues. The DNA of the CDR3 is TGCGCCAGCAGCCAAGATCCGGTTAGCAATCAGCCCCAGCATTTT. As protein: CASSQDPVSNQPQHF.

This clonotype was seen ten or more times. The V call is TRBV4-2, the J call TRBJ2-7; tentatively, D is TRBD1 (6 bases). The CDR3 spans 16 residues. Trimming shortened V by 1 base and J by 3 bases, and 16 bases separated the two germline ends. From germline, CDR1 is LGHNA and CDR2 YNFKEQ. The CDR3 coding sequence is TGTGCCAGCAGCCAAGGGTCCGCGGACAGTTACTACGAGCAGTACTTC. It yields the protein CASSQGSADSYYEQYF.

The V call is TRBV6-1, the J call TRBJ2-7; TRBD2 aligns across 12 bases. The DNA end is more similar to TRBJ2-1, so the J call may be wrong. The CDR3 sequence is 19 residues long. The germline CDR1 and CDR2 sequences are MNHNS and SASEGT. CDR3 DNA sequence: TGTGCCAGCACTCCACTCTACGGGGCAACCGGGACTAGCGGGTACGAGCAGTTCTTC. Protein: CASTPLYGATGTSGYEQFF.

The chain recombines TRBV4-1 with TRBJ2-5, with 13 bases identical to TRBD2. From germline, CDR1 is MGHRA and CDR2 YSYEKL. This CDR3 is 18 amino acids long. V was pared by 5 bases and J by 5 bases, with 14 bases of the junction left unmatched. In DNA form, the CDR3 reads TGCGCCAGCAGCGACTCAACCGGGACTAGCGGGGTTAGTGAGACCCAGTACTTC. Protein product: CASSDSTGTSGVSETQYF.

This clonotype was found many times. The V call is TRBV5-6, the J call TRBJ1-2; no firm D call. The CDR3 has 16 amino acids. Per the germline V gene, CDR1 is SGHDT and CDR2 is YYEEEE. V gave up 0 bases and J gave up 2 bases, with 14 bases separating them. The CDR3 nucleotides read TGTGCCAGCAGCTTGGCAGGTCTTGCCAAGAACTATGGCTACACCTTC. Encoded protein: CASSLAGLAKNYGYTF.

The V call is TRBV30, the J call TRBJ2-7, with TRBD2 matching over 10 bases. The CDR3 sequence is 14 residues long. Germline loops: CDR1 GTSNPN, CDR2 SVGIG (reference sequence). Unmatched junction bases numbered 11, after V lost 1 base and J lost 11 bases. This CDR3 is CAWSGTSGSTSKYF. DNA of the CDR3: TGTGCCTGGAGTGGGACTAGCGGATCTACGAGCAAGTACTTC.

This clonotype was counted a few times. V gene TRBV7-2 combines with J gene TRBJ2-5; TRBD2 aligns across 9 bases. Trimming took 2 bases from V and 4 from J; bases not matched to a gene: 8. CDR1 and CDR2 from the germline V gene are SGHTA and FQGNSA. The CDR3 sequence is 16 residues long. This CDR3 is CASSLWGSGSGETQYF. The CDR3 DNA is TGTGCCAGCAGCTTATGGGGTAGCGGGAGTGGAGAGACCCAGTACTTC.

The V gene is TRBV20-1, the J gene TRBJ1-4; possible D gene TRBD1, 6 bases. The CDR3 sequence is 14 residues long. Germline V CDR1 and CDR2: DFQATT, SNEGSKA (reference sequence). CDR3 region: CRALRGPTNEKLFF. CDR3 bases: TGCAGGGCCCTCAGGGGACCTACTAATGAAAAACTGTTTTTT.

CDR3: CASSSIGTGGQPTDTQYF. CDR3 DNA sequence: TGTGCCAGCAGCTCCATCGGGACAGGGGGTCAGCCCACAGATACGCAGTATTTT. This chain connects TRBV5-6 to TRBJ2-3; 11 positions agree with TRBD1. Germline trimming cut 3 bases from V and 2 bases from J; bases unmatched to any gene: 11. Looked up from germline, CDR1 is SGHDT and CDR2 is YYEEEE. The CDR3 consists of 18 residues.

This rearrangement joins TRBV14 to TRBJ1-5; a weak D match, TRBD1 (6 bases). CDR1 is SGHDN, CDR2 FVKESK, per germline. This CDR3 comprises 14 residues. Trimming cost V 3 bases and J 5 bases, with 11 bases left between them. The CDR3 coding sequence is TGTGCCAGCAGCCAGATGGGGGCAGATCAGCCCCAGCATTTT. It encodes CASSQMGADQPQHF.

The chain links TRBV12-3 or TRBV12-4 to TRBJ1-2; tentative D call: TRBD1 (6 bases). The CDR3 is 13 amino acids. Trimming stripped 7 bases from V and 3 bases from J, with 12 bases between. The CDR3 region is CASNLGADYGYTF. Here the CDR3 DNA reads TGTGCCAGCAACTTGGGGGCGGACTATGGCTACACCTTC.

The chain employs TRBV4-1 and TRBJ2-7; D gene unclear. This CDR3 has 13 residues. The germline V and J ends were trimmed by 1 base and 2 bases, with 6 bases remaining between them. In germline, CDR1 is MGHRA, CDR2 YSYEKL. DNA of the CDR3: TGCGCCAGCAGCCAAGGTCCGGCCTACGAGCAGTACTTC. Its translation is CASSQGPAYEQYF.

The DNA for the CDR3 is TGTGCCAGCAGTCCCCGGGACAGGCGCCTGGGAGGCTACACCTTC. Translation: CASSPRDRRLGGYTF. The J gene is TRBJ1-2, the V gene TRBV6-1; 8 bases fit TRBD1. The CDR3 spans 15 residues. V lost 5 bases and J lost 8; bases outside the gene matches: 13. The germline V gene has CDR1 MNHNS and CDR2 SASEGT.

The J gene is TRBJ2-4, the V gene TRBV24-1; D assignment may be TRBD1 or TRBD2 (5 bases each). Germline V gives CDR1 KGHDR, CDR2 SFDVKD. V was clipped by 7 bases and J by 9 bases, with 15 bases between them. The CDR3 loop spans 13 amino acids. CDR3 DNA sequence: TGTGCCACCAGCGGGACGCAGGAAAGCATTCAGTACTTC. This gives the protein CATSGTQESIQYF.

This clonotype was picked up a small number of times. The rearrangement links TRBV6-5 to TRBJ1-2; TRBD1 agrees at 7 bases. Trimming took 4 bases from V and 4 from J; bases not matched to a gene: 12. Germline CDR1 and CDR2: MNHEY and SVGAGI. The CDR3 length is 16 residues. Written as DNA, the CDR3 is TGTGCCAGCAGTTTCCTCCGGACAGGAAGATTCTATGGCTACACCTTC. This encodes CASSFLRTGRFYGYTF.

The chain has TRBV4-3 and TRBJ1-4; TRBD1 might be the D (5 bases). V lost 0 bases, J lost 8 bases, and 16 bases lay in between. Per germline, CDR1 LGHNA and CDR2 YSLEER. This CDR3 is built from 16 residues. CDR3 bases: TGCGCCAGCAGCCAAGATATAGGGATCGGGGGAGAAAAACTGTTTTTT. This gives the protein CASSQDIGIGGEKLFF.